The clone carrying this T cell receptor beta chain has only one observation. The germline gives CDR1 SGHAT, CDR2 FQNNGV. The junction had 13 bases not matched to a gene; V was cut back by 2 bases and J by 3 bases. This CDR3 has 17 residues. The sample belongs to a study of blood T cell repertoires in COVID-19. Study-level information: The origin of the acute and convalescent COVID-19 samples was the United States, Italy and Spain. The cDNA or gDNA used as material had been derived from T cells, B-cell-depleted T cells, or PBMCs.

In the authors' workflow: Nucleated cell number was recorded as an estimate derived from reference gene primer amplification. Profiling relied on immunoSEQ multiplex PCR, and the TCRdb table lists in-frame clones only, not all of them. Clone size and V and J calls were adopted from that table, with D and trimming inferred from the DNA. The top ten hold around 2.8% of the sample, which has roughly 28,000 clones, roughly 90% seen once. The sample comprised peripheral blood. The rearrangement links TRBV11-2 to TRBJ2-7, with 7 positions matching TRBD1. This sequence was found in a human donor in a cohort sampled during active COVID-19. The CDR3 sequence: CASSLRRMRAGGYEQYF. The CDR3 nucleotides are TGTGCCAGCAGCTTAAGGCGGATGAGGGCAGGGGGCTACGAGCAGTACTTC.